This T cell receptor beta chain comes out of a study of cytomegalovirus exposure and HLA in healthy donors. For the study at large: The 550 to 800 first-cohort repertoires and the roughly 130 validation repertoires shared the same platform, a later analysis reported. General study findings and limits: Confirmation in vitro established that three CMV-associated chains were specific for CMV antigens. The study put 150 or so TCR beta chains on its list as cytomegalovirus-associated.

About this clone: As yet, its antigen is unknown. The identical CDR3 is also encoded by other nucleotide sequences in the sample.

The CDR3 covers 16 residues. From germline, CDR1 is LNHDA and CDR2 SQIVND (reference sequence). The V gene end was trimmed by 5 bases and the J gene end by 1 base; junction bases not matched to a gene: 4. Assay used: immunoSEQ multiplex PCR; TCRdb lists only in-frame clones, some missing. The sample lists about 150,000 clones, 70% to 90% seen once, with around 3.4% in the top ten. The sequence was obtained from a woman in her late teens or twenties in good health and CMV-seropositive. V and J are TRBV19 and TRBJ2-6, with 8 nucleotides matching TRBD1. Sequencing was performed on PBMCs. The DNA of the CDR3 is TGTGCCAGTAGTGGGACAGGAGGATCTGGGGCCAACGTCCTGACTTTC. Protein: CASSGTGGSGANVLTF.